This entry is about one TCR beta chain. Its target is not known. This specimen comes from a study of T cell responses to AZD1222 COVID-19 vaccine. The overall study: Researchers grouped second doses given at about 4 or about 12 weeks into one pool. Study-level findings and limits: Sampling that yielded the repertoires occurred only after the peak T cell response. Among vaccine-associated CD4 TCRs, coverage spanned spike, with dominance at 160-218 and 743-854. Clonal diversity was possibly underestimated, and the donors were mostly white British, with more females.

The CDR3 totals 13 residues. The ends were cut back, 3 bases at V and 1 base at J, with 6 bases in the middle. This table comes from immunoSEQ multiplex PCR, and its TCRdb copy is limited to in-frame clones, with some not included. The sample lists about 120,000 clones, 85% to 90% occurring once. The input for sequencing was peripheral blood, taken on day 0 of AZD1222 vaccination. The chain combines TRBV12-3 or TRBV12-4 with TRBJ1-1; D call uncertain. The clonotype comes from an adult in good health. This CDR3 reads CASSFGQNTEAFF. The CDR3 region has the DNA TGTGCCAGCAGTTTCGGGCAGAACACTGAAGCTTTCTTT.